Presented here are 9 T cell receptor beta chains from one specimen sequenced in a study of T-cell memory formation after mild COVID-19. TCRdb re-called the 5' RACE reads with MiXCR, one entry per CDR3 protein. The repertoire holds hundreds of thousands of distinct CDR3 sequences, with around a quarter as singletons. Material for sequencing was PBMCs or a T cell subset sorted from them (not recorded which). All receptors come from an adult woman who had mild COVID-19 (a few samples of this study predate the infection). Cell type and time point are not known.

This clonotype has only a few counts. The rearrangement joins TRBV30 to TRBJ1-5; 8 bases agree with TRBD1. The CDR3 spans 13 residues. Trimming removed 0 bases from V and 7 bases from J; junction bases left unmatched: 2. Germline V gives CDR1 GTSNPN, CDR2 SVGIG (reference sequence). In DNA form, the CDR3 reads TGTGCCTGGAGTGTACAGGGGGAGCAGCCCCAGCATTTT. Translating gives CAWSVQGEQPQHF.

The V gene is TRBV5-1, the J gene TRBJ2-3, with D tentatively TRBD2 (7 bases). CDR1 is SGHRS and CDR2 is YFSETQ in the germline V gene. V lost 5 bases and J lost 0, with 10 bases in between. The CDR3 loop spans 14 amino acids. This CDR3 is CASRGGPSTDTQYF. The CDR3 DNA reads as TGCGCCAGCAGGGGGGGGCCTAGCACAGATACGCAGTATTTT.

The chain combines TRBV15 with TRBJ2-2; D is uncertain. The CDR3 runs to 15 residues. Germline V gives CDR1 LNHNV, CDR2 YYDKDF (reference sequence). V was trimmed by 1 base and J by 3 bases, leaving 9 bases between them. The DNA of the CDR3 is TGTGCCACCAGCAGAGGACCTCCGGACACCGGGGAGCTGTTTTTT. Protein sequence: CATSRGPPDTGELFF.

The V call is TRBV15, the J call TRBJ2-2; 7 bases fit TRBD1. The germline V gene has CDR1 LNHNV and CDR2 YYDKDF (reference sequence). The CDR3 is made up of 15 amino acids. V shed 3 bases and J 1 base; nucleotides not matched to a gene: 2. CDR3 nucleotide sequence: TGTGCCACCAGCAGGGGGGACAGGAACACCGGGGAGCTGTTTTTT. Its protein product is CATSRGDRNTGELFF.

This clonotype was detected only a few times. V gene TRBV2 combines with J gene TRBJ1-2; 7 nucleotides align to TRBD1. This CDR3 has 16 amino acids. V shed 7 bases and J 2 bases; nucleotides not matched to a gene: 13. Germline CDR1 reads SNHLY; CDR2 reads FYNNEI. The CDR3 nucleotides read TGTGCCAGCACCCAAAGACAGGGCCCAATCAACTATGGCTACACCTTC. This gives the protein CASTQRQGPINYGYTF.

The V and J genes are TRBV9 and TRBJ1-2; D gene uncertain. V dropped 5 bases and J dropped 3 bases, with 11 bases sitting between them. The germline gives CDR1 SGDLS, CDR2 YYNGEE. The CDR3 is made up of 13 amino acids. CDR3 amino acids: CASSPLTDYGYTF. The CDR3 coding sequence is TGTGCCAGCAGTCCTCTCACGGACTATGGCTACACCTTC.

The rearrangement joins TRBV28 to TRBJ2-1; 13 positions agree with TRBD2. The CDR3 has 16 residues. Trimming at V came to 4 bases and at J to 7 bases, leaving 7 bases not matched to a gene. The germline V gene encodes CDR1 MDHEN and CDR2 SYDVKM. The CDR3 loop reads CASSSRTSGSLNEQFF. CDR3 in DNA: TGTGCCAGCAGTTCAAGGACTAGCGGGAGTCTAAATGAGCAGTTCTTC.

This clonotype was detected a few times. The J gene is TRBJ2-7, the V gene TRBV7-9; 12 bases line up with TRBD2. CDR1 and CDR2 from the germline V gene are SEHNR and FQNEAQ (reference sequence). The V gene end was trimmed by 3 bases and the J gene end by 2 bases; junction bases not matched to a gene: 8. The CDR3 totals 17 residues. The CDR3 sequence is CASSLGTRLAGAYEQYF. The CDR3 DNA sequence: TGTGCCAGCAGCTTGGGGACGAGACTAGCGGGGGCCTACGAGCAGTACTTC.

In its sample, this clonotype was seen a few times. The gene calls are TRBV10-3 and TRBJ2-5, with 10 bases that match TRBD1. The CDR3 runs 16 residues. Germline CDR1 ENHRY, CDR2 SYGVKD. V was clipped by 4 bases and J by 2 bases; unmatched bases: 7. The CDR3 DNA follows: TGTGCCATCAGTGCCGGGACAGGGGCCCTTCAAGAGACCCAGTACTTC. Its translation: CAISAGTGALQETQYF.